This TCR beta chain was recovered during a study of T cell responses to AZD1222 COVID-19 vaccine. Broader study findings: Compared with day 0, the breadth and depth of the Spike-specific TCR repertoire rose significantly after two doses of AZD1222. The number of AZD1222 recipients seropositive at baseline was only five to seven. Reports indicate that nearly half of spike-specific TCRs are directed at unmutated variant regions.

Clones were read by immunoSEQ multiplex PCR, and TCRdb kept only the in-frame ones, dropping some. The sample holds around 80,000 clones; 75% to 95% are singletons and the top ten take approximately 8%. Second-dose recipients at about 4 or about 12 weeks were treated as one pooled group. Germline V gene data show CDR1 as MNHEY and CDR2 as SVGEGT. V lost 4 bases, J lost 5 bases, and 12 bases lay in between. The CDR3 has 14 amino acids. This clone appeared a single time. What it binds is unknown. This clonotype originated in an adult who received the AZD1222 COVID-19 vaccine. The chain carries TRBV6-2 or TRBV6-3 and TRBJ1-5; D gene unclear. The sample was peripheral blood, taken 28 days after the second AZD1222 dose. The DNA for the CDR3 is TGTGCCAGCAGTTCCCTTCTTCCGTATCAGCCCCAGCATTTT. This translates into CASSSLLPYQPQHF.